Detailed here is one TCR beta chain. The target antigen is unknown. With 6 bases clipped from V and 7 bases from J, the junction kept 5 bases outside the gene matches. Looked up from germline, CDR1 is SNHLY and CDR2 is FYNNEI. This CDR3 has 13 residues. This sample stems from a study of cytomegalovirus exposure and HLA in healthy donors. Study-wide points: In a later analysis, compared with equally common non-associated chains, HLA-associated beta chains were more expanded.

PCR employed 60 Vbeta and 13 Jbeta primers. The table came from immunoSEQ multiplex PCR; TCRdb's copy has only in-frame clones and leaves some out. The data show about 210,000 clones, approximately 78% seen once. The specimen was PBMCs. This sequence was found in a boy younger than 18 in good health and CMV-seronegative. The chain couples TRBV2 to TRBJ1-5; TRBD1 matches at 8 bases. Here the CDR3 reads CASREQGDQPQHF. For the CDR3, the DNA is TGTGCCAGCAGAGAACAGGGGGACCAGCCCCAGCATTTT.